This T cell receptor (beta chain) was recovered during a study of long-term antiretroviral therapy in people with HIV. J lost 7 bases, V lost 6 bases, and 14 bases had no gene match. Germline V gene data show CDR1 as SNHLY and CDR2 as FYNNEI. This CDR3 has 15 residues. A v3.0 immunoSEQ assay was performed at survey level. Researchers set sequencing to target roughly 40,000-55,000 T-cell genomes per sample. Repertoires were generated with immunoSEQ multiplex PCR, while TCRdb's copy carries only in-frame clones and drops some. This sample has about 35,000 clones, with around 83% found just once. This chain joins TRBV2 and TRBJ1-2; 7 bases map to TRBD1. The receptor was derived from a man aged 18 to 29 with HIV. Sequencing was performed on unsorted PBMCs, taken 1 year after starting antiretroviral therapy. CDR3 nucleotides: TGTGCCAGCAGCTATCCGATAGGGGGCGCGTCTGGCTACACCTTC. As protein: CASSYPIGGASGYTF.